The clone carrying this T cell receptor (beta chain) was observed a few times. This sample is part of a study of siplizumab effects on memory and regulatory T cells. The method was immunoSEQ multiplex PCR; TCRdb's version includes in-frame clones alone and lacks a portion of them. The sample lists around 87,000 clones, around 89% occurring once. Germline CDR1 reads GTSNPN; CDR2 reads SVGIG (reference sequence). V trimming: 0 bases; J trimming: 10 bases; junction bases outside the gene matches: 11. The CDR3 is made up of 15 amino acids. Sequencing used CD4+ T cells sorted from blood. The source of this sequence is a human donor in good health. The rearrangement links TRBV30 to TRBJ2-1; 8 bases agree with TRBD1. The CDR3 nucleotides read TGTGCCTGGAGTGTACCTACAGGGGGATTTGAGGAGCAGTTCTTC. Encoded protein: CAWSVPTGGFEEQFF.